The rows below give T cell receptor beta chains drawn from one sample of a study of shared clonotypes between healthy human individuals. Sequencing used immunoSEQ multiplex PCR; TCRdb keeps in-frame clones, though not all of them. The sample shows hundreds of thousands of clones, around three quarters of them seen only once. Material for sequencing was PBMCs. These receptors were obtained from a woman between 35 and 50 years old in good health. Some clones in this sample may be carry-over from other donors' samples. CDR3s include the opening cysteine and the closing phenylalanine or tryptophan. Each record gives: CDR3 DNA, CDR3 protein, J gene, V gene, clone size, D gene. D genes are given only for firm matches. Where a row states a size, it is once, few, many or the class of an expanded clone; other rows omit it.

TGCGCCAGCAGCTTGGACAGTTTCTCCTACGAGCAGTACTTC,CASSLDSFSYEQYF,TRBJ2-7,TRBV5-1,-,-
TGTGCCAGCAGCCGTGGGGGGACGGCCACTGAAGCTTTCTTT,CASSRGGTATEAFF,TRBJ1-1,TRBV7-2,many,-
TGTGCCATCAGTAGGGGGGCCACAGATACGCAGTATTTT,CAISRGATDTQYF,TRBJ2-3,TRBV10-3,many,-
TGTGCCAGCAGTGAAATTCGGGCACAAGAGACCCAGTACTTC,CASSEIRAQETQYF,TRBJ2-5,TRBV6-1,many,-
TGTGCCAGCAGCTTAGGTCGGGGGTCGGATACGCAGTATTTT,CASSLGRGSDTQYF,TRBJ2-3,TRBV7-3,-,-
TGTGCCAGCAGCTTAGGGACACGTGGTGGCTACACCTTC,CASSLGTRGGYTF,TRBJ1-2,TRBV5-6,-,-
TGTGCCAGCAGTCCATTTCTTCAGCCCCAGCATTTT,CASSPFLQPQHF,TRBJ1-5,TRBV28,many,-
TGTGCCAGCAGATCCCCTAATGAAAAACTGTTTTTT,CASRSPNEKLFF,TRBJ1-4,TRBV28,-,-
TGTGCCAGTAGTATCGGCGCTTTTTACGAGCAGTACTTC,CASSIGAFYEQYF,TRBJ2-7,TRBV19,-,-
TGTGCCAGCAGTTGGACGGGCAACACTGAAGCTTTCTTT,CASSWTGNTEAFF,TRBJ1-1,TRBV25-1,few,-
TGTGCCAGCGGCCGGGACAGGGACTTACGGAATGAAAAACTGTTTTTT,CASGRDRDLRNEKLFF,TRBJ1-4,TRBV7-2,-,TRBD1
TGTGCCAGCAGATATGCCTGGGACAGGGGGCCGGGGGGGCAGTTCTTC,CASRYAWDRGPGGQFF,TRBJ2-1,TRBV27,-,TRBD1
TGTGCCAGCAGTGAACGGGACAAAAATTCCTACGAGCAGTACTTC,CASSERDKNSYEQYF,TRBJ2-7,TRBV6-1,-,-
TGTGCCATCAGTGAGTCGATTGGGACAGGCCCAGGGGATACGCAGTATTTT,CAISESIGTGPGDTQYF,TRBJ2-3,TRBV10-3,-,TRBD1
TGCGCCAGCACTCGAAACCAACAGGGGGCGGGCACCGGGGAGCTGTTTTTT,CASTRNQQGAGTGELFF,TRBJ2-2,TRBV5-1,few,TRBD1
TGTGCCAGCAGCTTAGGGGTTGGGCCAGAGTCTGAAGCTTTCTTT,CASSLGVGPESEAFF,TRBJ1-1,TRBV7-9,-,-
TGCAGCGTTCTTTGGGGCGCAGGGTGGGAGACCCAGTACTTC,CSVLWGAGWETQYF,TRBJ2-5,TRBV29-1,-,-
TGTGCCAGCAGCGTAAGCCCGACATTGAGGGGTAGAGGCTACACCTTC,CASSVSPTLRGRGYTF,TRBJ1-2,TRBV9,once,-
TGTGCCAGCAGCTTAGGGCTCCGAGGGGACACCGGGGAGCTGTTTTTT,CASSLGLRGDTGELFF,TRBJ2-2,TRBV13,-,-
TGCGCCAGCAGCCAATCAGGGATAGGGACAGGGGCTTCCTACGAGCAGTACTTC,CASSQSGIGTGASYEQYF,TRBJ2-7,TRBV4-1,-,TRBD1
TGTGCCTGGAGCCCGGGACCGCTCCGGTATGGCTACACCTTC,CAWSPGPLRYGYTF,TRBJ1-2,TRBV30,-,-
TGCGCCAGCAGCTCCGGGACTAGCGGACCTTCCTACAATGAGCAGTTCTTC,CASSSGTSGPSYNEQFF,TRBJ2-1,TRBV5-1,-,TRBD2
TGTGCCAGCAGCTTAGAACCGGACCTTCCGCAGTATTTT,CASSLEPDLPQYF,TRBJ2-3,TRBV7-9,-,-
TGCGCCAGCAGCTCGGGGGCCCAGGCCCTCCAAGAGACCCAGTACTTC,CASSSGAQALQETQYF,TRBJ2-5,TRBV5-1,many,-
TGTGCCAGAAGGACTGCCAGCTACGAGCAGTACTTC,CARRTASYEQYF,TRBJ2-7,TRBV21-1,-,-
TGTGCCTGGAGTCGCCCCAATTACTACGAGCAGTACTTC,CAWSRPNYYEQYF,TRBJ2-7,TRBV30,-,-
TGTGCCAGCAGTCCCTTGGCAGGGGTGGAGACCCAGTACTTC,CASSPLAGVETQYF,TRBJ2-5,TRBV27,-,-
TGCAGCGTCCTGGAGAGCCCCTACGAGCAGTACTTC,CSVLESPYEQYF,TRBJ2-7,TRBV29-1,-,-
TGTGCCAGCAGTTACGACGCCACTAACTATGGCTACACCTTC,CASSYDATNYGYTF,TRBJ1-2,TRBV6-5,-,-
TGTGCCAGCAGTTTCGGTGGACAGCAAGAGACCCAGTACTTC,CASSFGGQQETQYF,TRBJ2-5,TRBV28,-,-
TGTGCCAGCAGCCTGGGACAGGGATTCCCTACTGGGTACGAGCAGTACTTC,CASSLGQGFPTGYEQYF,TRBJ2-7,TRBV11-2,-,TRBD1
TGTGCTAGTGGCCTCCCACAGGGGTCGACTTTCTTT,CASGLPQGSTFF,TRBJ1-1,TRBV12-5,-,TRBD1
TGTGCCAGCATTACAGGGGGCGCTGTTGGCTACACCTTC,CASITGGAVGYTF,TRBJ1-2,TRBV2,-,TRBD1
TGTGCCAGCAGTTCCACCCCCCGGACAGCTTACGAGCAGTACTTC,CASSSTPRTAYEQYF,TRBJ2-7,TRBV28,-,-
TGTGCCAGCAGCCAAGGGGGCTATGGCTACACCTTC,CASSQGGYGYTF,TRBJ1-2,TRBV11-2,-,-
TGCGCCAGCAGCCCCTCAGGGGGGAGGGCCGCAAGAAGGGAGCAGTTCTTC,CASSPSGGRAARREQFF,TRBJ2-1,TRBV5-1,-,-
TGTGCCACTGCGCTACAGGGCAGCTATGGCTACACCTTC,CATALQGSYGYTF,TRBJ1-2,TRBV15,-,-
TGTGCCAGCAGTTTATCGTTCGGGCAGGGGGGTAACTCTGGGGCCAACGTCCTGACTTTC,CASSLSFGQGGNSGANVLTF,TRBJ2-6,TRBV27,-,-
TGTGCCAGCAGCCCCGGACTAGCGGGATCCACCCAGTATTTT,CASSPGLAGSTQYF,TRBJ2-3,TRBV7-2,-,TRBD2
TGTGCCAGCAGAAACCACGGGCCAACTAATGAAAAACTGTTTTTT,CASRNHGPTNEKLFF,TRBJ1-4,TRBV27,-,-
TGTGCCAGCAGTGAAGCAAGCAAGGGATCCGAGCAGTACTTC,CASSEASKGSEQYF,TRBJ2-7,TRBV6-1,-,-
TGTGCCAGCAGCTTGGGGAATAGCGGGGGGACCTACGAGCAGTACTTC,CASSLGNSGGTYEQYF,TRBJ2-7,TRBV5-6,-,TRBD2
TGTGCCAGCAGCCACAACAGTGACCAGCCCCAGCATTTT,CASSHNSDQPQHF,TRBJ1-5,TRBV5-4,few,-
TGTGCCACCAGCAGGACAGGGGCTCTAGGGAGCTATGGCTACACCTTC,CATSRTGALGSYGYTF,TRBJ1-2,TRBV15,-,TRBD1
TGTGCCTGGAGTCGGAAGGGGGCGCAGGGCTACACCTTC,CAWSRKGAQGYTF,TRBJ1-2,TRBV30,-,TRBD1
TGTGCCAGCAGTTACTCGAGCGGGAGGCACGGGGAGCTGTTTTTT,CASSYSSGRHGELFF,TRBJ2-2,TRBV6-5,-,TRBD2
TGTGCCAGCAGTCCCCAGAGCGGAGCCTTATACAATGAGCAGTTCTTC,CASSPQSGALYNEQFF,TRBJ2-1,TRBV27,few,-
TGTGCCAGCAGTGCACTAGCGGGAGCGTACAATGAGCAGTTCTTC,CASSALAGAYNEQFF,TRBJ2-1,TRBV6-1,-,TRBD2
TGTGCCAGCAGCGTCAGCGTGGACACTGAAGCTTTCTTT,CASSVSVDTEAFF,TRBJ1-1,TRBV9,-,-
TGCGCCAGCAGAGGACAGGGGAACACTGAAGCTTTCTTT,CASRGQGNTEAFF,TRBJ1-1,TRBV5-1,-,TRBD1
TGTGCCAGCAGTTATCTGAGACTAGCGGGAGGTCGCAATGAGCAGTTCTTC,CASSYLRLAGGRNEQFF,TRBJ2-1,TRBV28,-,TRBD2
TGTGCCAGCAGTTTATCAAGCCAGGGCTACGAGCAGTACTTC,CASSLSSQGYEQYF,TRBJ2-7,TRBV27,-,-
TGCAGCGGAGACACCCAAGAGACCCAGTACTTC,CSGDTQETQYF,TRBJ2-5,TRBV29-1,-,-
TGTGCCAGCAGCGTAGGTTTGGGTGGCGGAAACACCATATATTTT,CASSVGLGGGNTIYF,TRBJ1-3,TRBV9,-,-